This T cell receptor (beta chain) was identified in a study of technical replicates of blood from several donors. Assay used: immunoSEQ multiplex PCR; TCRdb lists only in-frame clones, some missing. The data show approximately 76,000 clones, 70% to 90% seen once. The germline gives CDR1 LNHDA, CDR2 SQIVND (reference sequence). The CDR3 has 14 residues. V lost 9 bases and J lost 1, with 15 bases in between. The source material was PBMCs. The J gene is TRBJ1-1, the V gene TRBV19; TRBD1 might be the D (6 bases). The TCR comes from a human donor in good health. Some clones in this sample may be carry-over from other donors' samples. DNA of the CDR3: TGTGCCAGCATCACAGGGATTCAGAACACTGAAGCTTTCTTT. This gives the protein CASITGIQNTEAFF.